This entry features one T cell receptor (beta chain) sequence. The antigen is undetermined. With autoimmune disease history or systemic immunosuppression, patients were excluded. On cycle 4 day 1 and cycle 7 day 1, as well as at baseline, blood was sampled. This sample was taken from a study of OX40 agonist ivuxolimab in advanced cancers. Whole-study context: Partial responses occurred in three patients (one hepatocellular carcinoma, two cutaneous melanoma). Whole-study findings and limits: CD8+ T cells were the subset that, on average, had more expanded clones than CD4+.

Some clones are missing from TCRdb's copy, which holds only in-frame ones; the method was immunoSEQ multiplex PCR. The table lists more than 45,000 clones, approximately 80% of them singletons. Trimming took 5 bases from V and 5 from J, leaving 9 bases between them. Germline CDR1 SEHNR, CDR2 FQNEAQ (reference sequence). The CDR3 has 13 amino acids. Sequenced here: CD4+ or CD8+ T cells sorted from blood, sampled in a trial of the OX40 agonist ivuxolimab. The genes are TRBV7-9 and TRBJ2-2; D might be TRBD1 (6 bases). This receptor was identified in an adult with an advanced solid tumor such as melanoma, head and neck, liver or kidney cancer. This CDR3 reads CASSLQGTGELFF. The CDR3 region has the DNA TGTGCCAGCAGCCTCCAGGGGACCGGGGAGCTGTTTTTT.